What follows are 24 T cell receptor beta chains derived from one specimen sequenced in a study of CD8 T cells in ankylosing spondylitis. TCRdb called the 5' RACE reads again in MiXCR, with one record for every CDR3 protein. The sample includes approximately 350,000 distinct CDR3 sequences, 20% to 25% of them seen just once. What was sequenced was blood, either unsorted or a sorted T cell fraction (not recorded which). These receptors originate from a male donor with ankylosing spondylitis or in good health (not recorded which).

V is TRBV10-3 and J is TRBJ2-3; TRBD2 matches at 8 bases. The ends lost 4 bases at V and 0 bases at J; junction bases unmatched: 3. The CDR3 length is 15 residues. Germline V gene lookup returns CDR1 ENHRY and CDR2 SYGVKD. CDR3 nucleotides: TGTGCCATCAGTGGGAGCGGGGGTAGCACAGATACGCAGTATTTT. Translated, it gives CAISGSGGSTDTQYF.

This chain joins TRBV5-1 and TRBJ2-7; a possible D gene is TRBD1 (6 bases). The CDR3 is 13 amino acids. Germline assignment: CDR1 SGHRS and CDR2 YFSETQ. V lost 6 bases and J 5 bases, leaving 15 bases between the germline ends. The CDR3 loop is CASTAGTSDEQYF. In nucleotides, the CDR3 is TGCGCCAGCACCGCCGGGACATCCGACGAGCAGTACTTC.

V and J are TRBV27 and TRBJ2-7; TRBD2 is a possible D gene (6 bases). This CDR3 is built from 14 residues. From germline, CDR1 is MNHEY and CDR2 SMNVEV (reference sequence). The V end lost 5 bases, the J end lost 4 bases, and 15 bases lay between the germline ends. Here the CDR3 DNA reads TGTGCCAGCAGTCAAGCGGGTAGTTTTTACGAGCAGTACTTC. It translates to CASSQAGSFYEQYF.

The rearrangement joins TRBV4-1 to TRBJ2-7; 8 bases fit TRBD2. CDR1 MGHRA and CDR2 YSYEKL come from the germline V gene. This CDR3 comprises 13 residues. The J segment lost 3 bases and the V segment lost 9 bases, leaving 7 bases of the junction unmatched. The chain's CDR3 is CASGTSPSYEQYF. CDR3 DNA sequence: TGCGCCAGTGGGACTAGTCCCAGCTACGAGCAGTACTTC.

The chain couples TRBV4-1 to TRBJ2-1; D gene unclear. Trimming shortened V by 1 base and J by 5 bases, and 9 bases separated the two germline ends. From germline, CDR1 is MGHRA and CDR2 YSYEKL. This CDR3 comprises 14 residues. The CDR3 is CASSQGSLDNEQFF. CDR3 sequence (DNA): TGCGCCAGCAGCCAAGGAAGTTTGGACAATGAGCAGTTCTTC.

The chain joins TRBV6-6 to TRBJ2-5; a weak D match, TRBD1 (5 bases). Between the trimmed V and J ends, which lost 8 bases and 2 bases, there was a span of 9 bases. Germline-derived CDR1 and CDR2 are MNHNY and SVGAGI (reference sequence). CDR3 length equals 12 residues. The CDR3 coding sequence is TGTGCCAGCTGGGGCTTTCAAGAGACCCAGTACTTC. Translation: CASWGFQETQYF.

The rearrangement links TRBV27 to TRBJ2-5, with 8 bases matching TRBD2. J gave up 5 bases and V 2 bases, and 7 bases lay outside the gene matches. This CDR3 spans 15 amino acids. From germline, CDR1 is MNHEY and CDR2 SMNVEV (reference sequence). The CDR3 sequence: CASSLNRGGKETQYF. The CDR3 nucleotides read TGTGCCAGCAGTTTAAACCGGGGGGGAAAGGAGACCCAGTACTTC.

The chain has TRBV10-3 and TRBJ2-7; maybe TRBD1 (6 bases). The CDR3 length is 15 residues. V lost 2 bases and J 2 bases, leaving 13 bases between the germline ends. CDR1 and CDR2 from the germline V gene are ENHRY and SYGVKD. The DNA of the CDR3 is TGTGCCATCAGTGAGGGTGCAGGGGCCACCTACGAGCAGTACTTC. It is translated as CAISEGAGATYEQYF.

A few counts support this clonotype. Here the CDR3 DNA reads TGTGCCAGCAGCGGGGGACTAGCGGGGGCCTCCTACGAGCAGTACTTC. Its translation is CASSGGLAGASYEQYF. This chain joins TRBV7-9 and TRBJ2-7, with TRBD2 identical over 14 bases. Germline V gene lookup returns CDR1 SEHNR and CDR2 FQNEAQ (reference sequence). V was pared by 5 bases and J by 0 bases, with 3 bases of the junction left unmatched. The CDR3 extends over 16 amino acids.

The CDR3 DNA sequence: TGCGCCAGCAGCCAAGAGCACAGGGGAGGTTACGAGCAGTACTTC. As protein: CASSQEHRGGYEQYF. This rearrangement joins TRBV4-1 to TRBJ2-7; D may be TRBD1 (7 bases). The CDR3 covers 15 residues. V was trimmed by 0 bases and J by 4 bases, leaving 13 bases between them. Germline V gives CDR1 MGHRA, CDR2 YSYEKL.

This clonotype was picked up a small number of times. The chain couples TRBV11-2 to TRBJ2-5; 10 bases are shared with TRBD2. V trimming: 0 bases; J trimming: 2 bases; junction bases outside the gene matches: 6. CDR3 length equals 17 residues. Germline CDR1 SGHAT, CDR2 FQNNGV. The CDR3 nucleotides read TGTGCCAGCAGCTTAGATCGACTAGCGGGCTTACAAGAGACCCAGTACTTC. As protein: CASSLDRLAGLQETQYF.

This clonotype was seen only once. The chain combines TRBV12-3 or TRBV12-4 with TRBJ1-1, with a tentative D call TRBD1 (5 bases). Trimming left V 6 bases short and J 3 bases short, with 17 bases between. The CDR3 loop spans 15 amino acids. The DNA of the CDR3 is TGTGCCAGCAGACTCGGGCGGACACTCGACACTGAAGCTTTCTTT. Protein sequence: CASRLGRTLDTEAFF.

The CDR3 sequence: CASSETWPPGTASYEQYF. The CDR3 DNA sequence: TGTGCCAGCAGTGAAACCTGGCCCCCCGGGACCGCTTCCTACGAGCAGTACTTC. The chain is built from TRBV25-1 and TRBJ2-7, with D tentatively TRBD1 or TRBD2 (5 bases each). There are 18 residues in the CDR3. Germline CDR1 and CDR2: MGHDK and SYGVNS. The V gene lost 2 bases and the J gene lost 1 base, with 21 bases spanning the gap.

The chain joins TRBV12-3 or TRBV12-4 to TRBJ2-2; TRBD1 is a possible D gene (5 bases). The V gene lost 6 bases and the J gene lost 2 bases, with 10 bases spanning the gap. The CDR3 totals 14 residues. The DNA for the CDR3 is TGTGCCAGCAGCTGGACACTCAACACCGGGGAGCTGTTTTTT. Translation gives CASSWTLNTGELFF.

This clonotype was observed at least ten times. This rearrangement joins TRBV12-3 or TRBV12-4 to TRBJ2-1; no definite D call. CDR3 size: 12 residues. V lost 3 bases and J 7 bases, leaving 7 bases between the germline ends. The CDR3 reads CASSFMGNEQFF. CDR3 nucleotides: TGTGCCAGCAGTTTTATGGGTAATGAGCAGTTCTTC.

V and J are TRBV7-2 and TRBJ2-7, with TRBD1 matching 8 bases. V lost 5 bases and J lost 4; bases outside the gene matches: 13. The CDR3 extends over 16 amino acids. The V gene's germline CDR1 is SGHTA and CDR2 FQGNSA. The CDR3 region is CASSMLGQGIPYEQYF. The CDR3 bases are TGTGCCAGCAGCATGCTAGGACAGGGTATTCCATACGAGCAGTACTTC.

CDR3 in amino acids: CSARGQGEIYNSPLHF. In nucleotides, the CDR3 is TGCAGTGCTAGAGGCCAGGGGGAAATCTATAATTCACCCCTCCACTTT. V is TRBV20-1 and J is TRBJ1-6; 7 bases map to TRBD1. The junction had 6 bases not matched to a gene; V was cut back by 1 base and J by 3 bases. The germline V gene encodes CDR1 DFQATT and CDR2 SNEGSKA (reference sequence). The CDR3 extends over 16 amino acids.

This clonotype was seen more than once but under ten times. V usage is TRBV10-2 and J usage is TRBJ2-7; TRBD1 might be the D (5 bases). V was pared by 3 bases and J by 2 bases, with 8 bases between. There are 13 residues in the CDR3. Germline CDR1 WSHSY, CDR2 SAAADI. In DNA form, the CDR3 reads TGCGCCAGCAGTGACAGGGTACCCTACGAGCAGTACTTC. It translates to CASSDRVPYEQYF.

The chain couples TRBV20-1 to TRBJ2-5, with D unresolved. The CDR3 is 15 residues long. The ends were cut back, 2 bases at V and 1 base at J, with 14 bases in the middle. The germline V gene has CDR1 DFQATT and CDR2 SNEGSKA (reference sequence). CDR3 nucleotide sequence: TGCAGTGCTAGACCCGGTTTGAGGCGCCAAGAGACCCAGTACTTC. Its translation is CSARPGLRRQETQYF.

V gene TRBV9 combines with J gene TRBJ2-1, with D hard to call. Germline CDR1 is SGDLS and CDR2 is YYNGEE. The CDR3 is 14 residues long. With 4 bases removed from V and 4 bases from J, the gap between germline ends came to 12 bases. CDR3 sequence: CASSPRNRYNEQFF. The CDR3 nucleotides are TGTGCCAGCAGCCCTCGGAATCGTTACAATGAGCAGTTCTTC.

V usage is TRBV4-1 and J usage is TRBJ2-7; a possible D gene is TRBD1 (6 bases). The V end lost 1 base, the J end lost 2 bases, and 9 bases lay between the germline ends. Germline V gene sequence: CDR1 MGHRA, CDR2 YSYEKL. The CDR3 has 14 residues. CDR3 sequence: CASSQAPGAYEQYF. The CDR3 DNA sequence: TGCGCCAGCAGCCAAGCCCCAGGGGCCTACGAGCAGTACTTC.

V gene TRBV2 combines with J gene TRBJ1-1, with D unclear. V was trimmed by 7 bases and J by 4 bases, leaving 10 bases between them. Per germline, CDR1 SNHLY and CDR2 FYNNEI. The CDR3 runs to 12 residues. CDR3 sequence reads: CASTRKITEAFF. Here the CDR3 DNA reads TGTGCCAGCACTAGGAAGATCACTGAAGCTTTCTTT.

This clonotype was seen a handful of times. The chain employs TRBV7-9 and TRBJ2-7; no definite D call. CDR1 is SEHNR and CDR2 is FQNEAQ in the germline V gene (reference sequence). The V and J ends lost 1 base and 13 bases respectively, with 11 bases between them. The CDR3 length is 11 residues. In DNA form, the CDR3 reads TGTGCCAGCAGCTTAGATGGCACTCCATACTTC. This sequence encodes CASSLDGTPYF.

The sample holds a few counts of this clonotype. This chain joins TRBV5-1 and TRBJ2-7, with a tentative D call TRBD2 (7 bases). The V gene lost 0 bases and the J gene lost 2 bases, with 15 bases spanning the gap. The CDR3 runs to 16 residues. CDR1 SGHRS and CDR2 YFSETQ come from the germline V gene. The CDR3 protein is CASSLEGGPETYEQYF. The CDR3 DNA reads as TGCGCCAGCAGCTTGGAGGGGGGGCCGGAGACCTACGAGCAGTACTTC.